This T cell receptor (beta chain) comes out of a study of cytomegalovirus exposure and HLA in healthy donors. Study conclusions and caveats: Presence/absence results assume similar sequencing depth per donor, which may not hold.

Remarks on this clone: Its antigen is unknown.

The PCR ran on 60 Vbeta and 13 Jbeta primers. Measured with immunoSEQ multiplex PCR; TCRdb has only the in-frame clones, and not every one. The table has tens of thousands of clones, over 60% seen once. V was pared by 0 bases and J by 5 bases, with 7 bases between. CDR3 size: 13 residues. Germline CDR1 and CDR2: ENHRY and SYGVKD. This sequence joins TRBV10-3 and TRBJ2-5; D not resolved. This TCR was recovered from a man younger than 40 in good health and CMV-seropositive. Sequenced: PBMCs. This chain's CDR3 is CAISESPGETQYF. The CDR3 DNA reads TGTGCCATCAGTGAGTCGCCCGGGGAGACCCAGTACTTC.